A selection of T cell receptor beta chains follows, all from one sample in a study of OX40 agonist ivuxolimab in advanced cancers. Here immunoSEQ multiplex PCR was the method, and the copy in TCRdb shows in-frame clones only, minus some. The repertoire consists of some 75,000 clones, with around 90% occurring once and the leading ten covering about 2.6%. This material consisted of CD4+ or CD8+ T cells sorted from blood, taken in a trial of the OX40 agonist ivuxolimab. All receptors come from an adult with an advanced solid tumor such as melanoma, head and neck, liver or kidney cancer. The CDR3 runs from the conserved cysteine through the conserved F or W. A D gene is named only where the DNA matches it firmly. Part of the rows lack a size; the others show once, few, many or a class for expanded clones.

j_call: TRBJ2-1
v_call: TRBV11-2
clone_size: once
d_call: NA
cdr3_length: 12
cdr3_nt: TGTGCCAGTACCGGCCTGAACAATGAGCAGTTCTTC
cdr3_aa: CASTGLNNEQFF

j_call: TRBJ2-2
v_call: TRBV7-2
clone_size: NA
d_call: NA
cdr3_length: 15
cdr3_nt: TGTGCCAGCAGCTTCTCGGACACCAGGACCGGGGAGCTGTTTTTT
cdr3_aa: CASSFSDTRTGELFF

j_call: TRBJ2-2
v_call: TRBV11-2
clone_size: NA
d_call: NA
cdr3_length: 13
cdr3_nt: TGTGCCAGCAGTATAGCTCTCACCGGGGAGCTGTTTTTT
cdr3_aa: CASSIALTGELFF

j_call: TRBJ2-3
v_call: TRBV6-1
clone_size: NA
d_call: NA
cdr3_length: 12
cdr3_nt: TGTGCCAGCAGGGGGGCCTTAGATACGCAGTATTTT
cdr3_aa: CASRGALDTQYF

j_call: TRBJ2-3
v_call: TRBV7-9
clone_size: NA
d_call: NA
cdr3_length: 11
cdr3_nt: TGTGCCAGCAGCTCGCGTGATACGCAGTATTTT
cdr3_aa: CASSSRDTQYF

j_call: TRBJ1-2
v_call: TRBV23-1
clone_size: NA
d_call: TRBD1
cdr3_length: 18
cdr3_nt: TGCGCCAGCAGTCAATCGAACAGGGGGAATGTCAGCAGCTATGGCTACACCTTC
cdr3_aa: CASSQSNRGNVSSYGYTF

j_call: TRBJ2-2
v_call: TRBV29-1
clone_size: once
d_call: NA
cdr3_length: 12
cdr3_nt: TGCAGCGTTGACCTGGACAGTGTGGGGCTGTTTTTT
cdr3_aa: CSVDLDSVGLFF

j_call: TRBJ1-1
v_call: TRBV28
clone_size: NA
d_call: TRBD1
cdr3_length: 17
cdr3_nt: TGTGCCAACCTCGTAGTGTGGGCAGGGGGATCGGTCACTGAAGCTTTCTTT
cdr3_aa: CANLVVWAGGSVTEAFF

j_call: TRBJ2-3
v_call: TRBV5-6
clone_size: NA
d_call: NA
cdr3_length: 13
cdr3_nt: TGTGCCAGCCCTTGGCCTAGCACAGATACGCAGTATTTT
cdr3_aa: CASPWPSTDTQYF

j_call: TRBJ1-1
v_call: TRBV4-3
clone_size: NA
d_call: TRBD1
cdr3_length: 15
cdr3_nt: TGCGCCAGCAGCCCGACGGGACAGATGAACACTGAAGCTTTCTTT
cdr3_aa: CASSPTGQMNTEAFF

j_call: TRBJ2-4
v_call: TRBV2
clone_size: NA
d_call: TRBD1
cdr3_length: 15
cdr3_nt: TGTGCCAGCAGCCACCCCCGGGACAGGGAAGGGATTCAGTACTTC
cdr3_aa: CASSHPRDREGIQYF

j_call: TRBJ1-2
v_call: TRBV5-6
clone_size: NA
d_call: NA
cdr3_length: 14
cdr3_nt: TGTGCCAGCAGCATGCCGATCTCACCCTATGGCTACACCTTC
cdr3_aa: CASSMPISPYGYTF

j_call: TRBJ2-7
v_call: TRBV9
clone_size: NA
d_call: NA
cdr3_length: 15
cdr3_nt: TGTGCCAGCAGCGTAGGAGGGGCAAATGGTTACGAGCAGTACTTC
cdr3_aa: CASSVGGANGYEQYF

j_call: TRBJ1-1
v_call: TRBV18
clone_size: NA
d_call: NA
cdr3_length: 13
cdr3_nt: TGTGCCAGCTCGCCAGGGATAGGCACTGAAGCTTTCTTT
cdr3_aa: CASSPGIGTEAFF

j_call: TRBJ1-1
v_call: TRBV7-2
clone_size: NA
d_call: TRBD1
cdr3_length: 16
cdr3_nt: TGTGCCAGCAGCTTAGTGGGACAGGGATGGTGGACTGAAGCTTTCTTT
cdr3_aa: CASSLVGQGWWTEAFF

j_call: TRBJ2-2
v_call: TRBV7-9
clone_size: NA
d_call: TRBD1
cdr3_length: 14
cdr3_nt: TGTGCCAGCAGCCGGACAGGGGGCGACGGGGAGCTGTTTTTT
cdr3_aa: CASSRTGGDGELFF

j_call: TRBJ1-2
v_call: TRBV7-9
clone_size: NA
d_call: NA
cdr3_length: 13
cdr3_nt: TGTGCCAGCAGCTTAGGGCATTGGGCTAGCTACACCTTC
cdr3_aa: CASSLGHWASYTF

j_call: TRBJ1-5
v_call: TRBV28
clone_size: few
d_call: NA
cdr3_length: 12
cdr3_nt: TGTGCCAGCACCGAATCGGTTCGGCCCCAGCATTTT
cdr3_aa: CASTESVRPQHF

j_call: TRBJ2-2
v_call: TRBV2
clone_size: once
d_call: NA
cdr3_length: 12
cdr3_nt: TGTGCCAGCAGCATGAACACCGGGGAGCTGTTTTTT
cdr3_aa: CASSMNTGELFF

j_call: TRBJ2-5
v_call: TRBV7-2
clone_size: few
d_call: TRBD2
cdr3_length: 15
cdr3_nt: TGTGCCAGCAGCCTCGGACTAGCGGGGCAAGAGACCCAGTACTTC
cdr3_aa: CASSLGLAGQETQYF

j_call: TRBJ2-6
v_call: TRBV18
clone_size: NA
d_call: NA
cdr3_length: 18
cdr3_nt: TGTGCCAGCTCACCAAATTCGGCAGGTTTAATCGGGGCCAACGTCCTGACTTTC
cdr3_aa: CASSPNSAGLIGANVLTF

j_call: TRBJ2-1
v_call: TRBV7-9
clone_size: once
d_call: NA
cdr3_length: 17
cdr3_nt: TGTGCCAGCAGCCCCTTAGAGGGACCCCACCGGGGCAATGAGCAGTTCTTC
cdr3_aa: CASSPLEGPHRGNEQFF

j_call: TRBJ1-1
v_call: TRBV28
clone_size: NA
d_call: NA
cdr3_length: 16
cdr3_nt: TGTGCCAGCAGTTTAAGGCAGGGAGTAATGAACACTGAAGCTTTCTTT
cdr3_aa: CASSLRQGVMNTEAFF

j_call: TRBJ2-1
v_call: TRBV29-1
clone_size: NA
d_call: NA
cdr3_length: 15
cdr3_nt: TGCAGCGTTGCGGGTTATGACGGGTCCTACAATGAGCAGTTCTTC
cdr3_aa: CSVAGYDGSYNEQFF

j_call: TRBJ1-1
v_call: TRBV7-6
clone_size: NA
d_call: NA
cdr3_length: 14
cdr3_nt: TGTGCCAGCAGCTTTCTCTCTCAGAACACTGAAGCTTTCTTT
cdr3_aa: CASSFLSQNTEAFF

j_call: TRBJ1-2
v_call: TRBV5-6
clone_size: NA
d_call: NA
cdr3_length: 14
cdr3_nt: TGTGCCAGCAGCTTGGCCGATAGGGCTAATGGCTACACCTTC
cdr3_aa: CASSLADRANGYTF

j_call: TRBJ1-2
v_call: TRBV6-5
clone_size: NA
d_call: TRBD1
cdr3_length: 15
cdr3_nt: TGTGCCAGCAGGCAACAGGGGGCGGATTTCTATGGCTACACCTTC
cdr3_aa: CASRQQGADFYGYTF

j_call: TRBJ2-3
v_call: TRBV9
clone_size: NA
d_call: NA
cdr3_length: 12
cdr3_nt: TGTGCCAGCAGCCCTCCTGGTAATACGCAGTATTTT
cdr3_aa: CASSPPGNTQYF

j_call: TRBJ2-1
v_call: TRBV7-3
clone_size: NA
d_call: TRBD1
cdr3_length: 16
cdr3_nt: TGTGCCAGCAGCGCCCCAGGGGGCTCTAGGGGAAATGAGCAGTTCTTC
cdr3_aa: CASSAPGGSRGNEQFF

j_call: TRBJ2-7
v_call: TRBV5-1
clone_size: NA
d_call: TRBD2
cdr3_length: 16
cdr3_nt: TGCGCCAGCAGCTTTACTAGCGGGGGGGGAACCTACGAGCAGTACTTC
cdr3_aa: CASSFTSGGGTYEQYF

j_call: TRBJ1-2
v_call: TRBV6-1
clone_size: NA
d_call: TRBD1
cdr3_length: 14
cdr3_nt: TGTGCCAGCAGTGAAGTACAGGGGGTTTCCGGCTACACCTTC
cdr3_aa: CASSEVQGVSGYTF

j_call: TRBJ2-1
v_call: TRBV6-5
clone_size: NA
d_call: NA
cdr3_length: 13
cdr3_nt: TGTGCCAGCAGTTACCCGAGGACCCACGAGCAGTTCTTC
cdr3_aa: CASSYPRTHEQFF

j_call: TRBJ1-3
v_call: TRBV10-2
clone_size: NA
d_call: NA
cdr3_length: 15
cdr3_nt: TGCGCCAGCAGTGACAGGCCAAGCTCTGGAAACACCATATATTTT
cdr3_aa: CASSDRPSSGNTIYF

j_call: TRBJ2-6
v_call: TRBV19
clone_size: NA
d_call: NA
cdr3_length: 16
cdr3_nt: TGTGCCAGTAATGAACAGGCAACCTCTGGGGCCAACGTCCTGACTTTC
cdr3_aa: CASNEQATSGANVLTF

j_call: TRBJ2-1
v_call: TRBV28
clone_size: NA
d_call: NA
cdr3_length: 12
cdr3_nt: TGTGCCAGCAGCTCTGGGACGAATGAGCAGTTCTTC
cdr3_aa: CASSSGTNEQFF

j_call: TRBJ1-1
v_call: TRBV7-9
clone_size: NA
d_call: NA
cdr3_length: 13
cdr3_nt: TGTGCCAGCAGCCAGGACAGTATCACTGAAGCTTTCTTT
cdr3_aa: CASSQDSITEAFF

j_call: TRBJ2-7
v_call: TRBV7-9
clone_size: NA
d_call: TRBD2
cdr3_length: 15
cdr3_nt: TGTGCCAGCTCGACTAGCGGGGGGGCCGGCTACGAGCAGTACTTC
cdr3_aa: CASSTSGGAGYEQYF

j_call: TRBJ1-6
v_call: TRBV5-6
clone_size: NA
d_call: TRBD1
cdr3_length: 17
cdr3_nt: TGTGCCAGCAGCTTGGACAAGGGGGCGAGACCAGCTTCACCCCTCCACTTT
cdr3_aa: CASSLDKGARPASPLHF

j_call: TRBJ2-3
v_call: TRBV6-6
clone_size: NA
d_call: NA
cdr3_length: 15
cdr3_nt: TGTGCCAGCTCCCCTTGGGGGGCTGCCACAGATACGCAGTATTTT
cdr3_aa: CASSPWGAATDTQYF

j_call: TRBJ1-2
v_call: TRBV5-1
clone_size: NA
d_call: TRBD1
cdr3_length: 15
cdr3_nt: TGCGCCAGCAGCATCACAGGGGCGCCGTCGTATGGCTACACCTTC
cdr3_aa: CASSITGAPSYGYTF

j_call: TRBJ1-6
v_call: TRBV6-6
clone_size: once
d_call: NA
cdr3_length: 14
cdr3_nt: TGTGCCAGCAGGACTAGCTCCTATAATTCACCCCTCCACTTT
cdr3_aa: CASRTSSYNSPLHF

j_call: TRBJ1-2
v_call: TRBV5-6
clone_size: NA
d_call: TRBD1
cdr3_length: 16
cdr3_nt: TGTGCCAGCAGCTTGGCCCCAGGGGGCGCAGACTATGGCTACACCTTC
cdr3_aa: CASSLAPGGADYGYTF

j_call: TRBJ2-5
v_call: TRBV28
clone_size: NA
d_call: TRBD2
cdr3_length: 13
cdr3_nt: TGTGCCAGCATAAGGCGGGGGCAAGAGACCCAGTACTTC
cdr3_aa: CASIRRGQETQYF

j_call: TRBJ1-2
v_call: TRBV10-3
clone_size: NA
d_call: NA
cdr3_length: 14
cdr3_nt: TGTGCCACCAGCGGGCCAACAGTAAACTATGGCTACACCTTC
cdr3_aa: CATSGPTVNYGYTF

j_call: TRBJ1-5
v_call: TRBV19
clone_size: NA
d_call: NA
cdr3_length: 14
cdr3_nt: TGTGCCAGTAGTATCAAAGGGGACGGTCAGCCCCAGCATTTT
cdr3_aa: CASSIKGDGQPQHF

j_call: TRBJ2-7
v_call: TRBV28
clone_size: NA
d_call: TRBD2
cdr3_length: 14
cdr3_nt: TGTGCCAGCAGACGGACTAGCGGGTCCTACGAGCAGTACTTC
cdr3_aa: CASRRTSGSYEQYF

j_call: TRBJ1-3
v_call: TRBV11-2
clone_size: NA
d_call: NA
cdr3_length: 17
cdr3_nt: TGTGCCAGCAGCTTAGATAACGCACGACGCCCATTATATGGCATATATTTT
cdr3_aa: CASSLDNARRPLYGIYF

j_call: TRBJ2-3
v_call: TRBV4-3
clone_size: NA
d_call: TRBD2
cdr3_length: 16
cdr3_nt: TGCGCCAGCAGCCAGGGGACTAGCGGGGGGACAGATACGCAGTATTTT
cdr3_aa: CASSQGTSGGTDTQYF

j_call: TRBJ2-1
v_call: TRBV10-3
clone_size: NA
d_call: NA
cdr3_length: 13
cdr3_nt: TGTGCCATCAGTGAGTTTGAGGTCAATGAGCAGTTCTTC
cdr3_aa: CAISEFEVNEQFF

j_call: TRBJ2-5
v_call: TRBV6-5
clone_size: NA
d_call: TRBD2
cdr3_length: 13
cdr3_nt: TGTGCCAGCAATAACCGGGGGGGTGAGACCCAGTACTTC
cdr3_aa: CASNNRGGETQYF

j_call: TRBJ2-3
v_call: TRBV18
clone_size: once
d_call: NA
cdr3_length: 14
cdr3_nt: TGTGCCAGCTCACGGCGGGACCTCTCAGGCACGCAGTATTTT
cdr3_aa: CASSRRDLSGTQYF

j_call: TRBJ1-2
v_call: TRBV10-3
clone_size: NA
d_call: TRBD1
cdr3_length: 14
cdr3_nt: TGTGCCATCAGTGAAAGGGGACAGGTGGGTGGCTACACCTTC
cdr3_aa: CAISERGQVGGYTF

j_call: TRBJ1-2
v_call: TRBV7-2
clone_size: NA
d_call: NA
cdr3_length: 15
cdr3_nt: TGTGCCAGCACCGGCGTGGGGGGGCTTAACTATGGCTACACCTTC
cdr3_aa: CASTGVGGLNYGYTF

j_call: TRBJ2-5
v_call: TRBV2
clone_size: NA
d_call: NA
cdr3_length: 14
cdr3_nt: TGTGCCAGCAGTGACCCGGAGTTCCAAGAGACCCAGTACTTC
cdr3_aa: CASSDPEFQETQYF

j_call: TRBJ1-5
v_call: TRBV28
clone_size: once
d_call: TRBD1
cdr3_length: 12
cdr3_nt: TGTGCCAGCGGGACAGGGGCTCAGCCCCAGCATTTT
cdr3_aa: CASGTGAQPQHF